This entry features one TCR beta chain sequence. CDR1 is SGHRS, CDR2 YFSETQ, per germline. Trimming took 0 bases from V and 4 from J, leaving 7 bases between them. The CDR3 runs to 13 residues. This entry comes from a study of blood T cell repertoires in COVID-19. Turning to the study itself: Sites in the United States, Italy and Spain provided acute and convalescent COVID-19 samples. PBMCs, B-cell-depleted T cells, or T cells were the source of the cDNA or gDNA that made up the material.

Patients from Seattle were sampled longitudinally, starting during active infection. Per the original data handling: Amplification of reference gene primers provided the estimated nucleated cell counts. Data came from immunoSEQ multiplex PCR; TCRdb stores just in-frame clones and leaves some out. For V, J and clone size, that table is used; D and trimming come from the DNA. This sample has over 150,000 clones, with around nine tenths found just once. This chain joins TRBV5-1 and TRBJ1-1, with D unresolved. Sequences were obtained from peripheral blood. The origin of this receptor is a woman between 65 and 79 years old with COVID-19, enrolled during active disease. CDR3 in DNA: TGCGCCAGCAGCTTGGGGCAGGTCACTGAAGCTTTCTTT. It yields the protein CASSLGQVTEAFF.